This T cell receptor beta chain was identified during a study of shared clonotypes between healthy human individuals. Overall study: Aged between 18 and 49, the donors were a couple of women and three men.

The repertoire was sequenced with immunoSEQ multiplex PCR; TCRdb's copy has only in-frame clones and lacks some. The sample includes approximately 1,500,000 clones, more than 95% of them seen just once. Germline lookup yields CDR1 LNHNV and CDR2 YYDKDF (reference sequence). The CDR3 has 12 residues. Trimming took 5 bases from V and 5 from J, leaving 7 bases between them. Concerning this clone itself: Antigen: not known.

Study-level findings and limits: Measured sharing among donors was expected to vary with sequencing depth. In contrast to clonotypes shared by all four donors, non-shared clonotypes had lower generation probabilities. Shared across a few donors were roughly 5.3% of the naive CD4 clonotypes.

The specimen sequenced was naive CD4+ T cells sorted from blood. The subset: CD45RA+ positively selected. The receptor's source is a man aged 25-45 years in good health. This sequence joins TRBV15 and TRBJ1-5, with D uncertain. The CDR3, as DNA: TGTGCCACCAGCGACGGTTATCAGCCCCAGCATTTT. Translation: CATSDGYQPQHF.